The 9 T cell receptor beta chains given below trace back to one sample, sequenced in a study of blood T cell repertoires in COVID-19. The repertoire was sequenced with immunoSEQ multiplex PCR; TCRdb's copy has only in-frame clones and lacks some. The profile covers roughly 110,000 clones, with around 89% appearing a single time and approximately 4.3% taken by the ten largest. Material for sequencing was peripheral blood. The source is a woman aged 45-65 years with acute or convalescent COVID-19.

This clone occurred once. The chain couples TRBV10-3 to TRBJ1-2, with D maybe TRBD1 (6 bases). V was shortened by 6 bases and J by 8 bases, with 19 bases between the two germline ends. This CDR3 has 14 residues. The germline V gene has CDR1 ENHRY and CDR2 SYGVKD. The chain's CDR3 is CAISHIRDKKGYTF. CDR3 in DNA: TGTGCCATCAGCCACATCCGGGACAAGAAGGGCTACACCTTC.

The chain has TRBV21-1 and TRBJ1-2; the table's D call of TRBD1 was not tested on the DNA. TRBV21-1 represents a pseudogene. The CDR3 sequence is 15 residues long. CDR3 amino acids: CASSNTRGWDKGYTF. DNA of the CDR3: TGTGCCAGCAGCAACACCAGGGGCTGGGACAAGGGCTACACCTTC.

The chain combines TRBV24-1 with TRBJ2-3, with D maybe TRBD2 (6 bases). From germline, CDR1 is KGHDR and CDR2 SFDVKD. V was pared by 5 bases and J by 0 bases, with 14 bases between. The CDR3 loop spans 16 amino acids. Written as DNA, the CDR3 is TGTGCCACCAGTGGCCCCGTGGAGGGGAGCACAGATACGCAGTATTTT. Its translation is CATSGPVEGSTDTQYF.

The rearrangement uses TRBV29-1 and TRBJ1-2; no clear D. Trimming stripped 1 base from V and 8 bases from J, with 5 bases between. The CDR3 has 10 residues. Germline CDR1 and CDR2: SQVTM and ANQGSEA. The CDR3 loop reads CSVEGRGYTF. CDR3 DNA: TGCAGCGTTGAAGGCAGAGGCTACACCTTC.

V usage is TRBV28 and J usage is TRBJ2-2; 10 bases agree with TRBD2. The CDR3 sequence is 16 residues long. Unmatched junction bases numbered 5, after V lost 5 bases and J lost 2 bases. The germline V gene has CDR1 MDHEN and CDR2 SYDVKM. CDR3 amino acids: CASSPPSGGNTGELFF. CDR3 DNA sequence: TGTGCCAGCAGTCCCCCTAGCGGGGGAAACACCGGGGAGCTGTTTTTT.

CDR3 residues: CASSLPPTESSGNTIYF. DNA for the CDR3: TGTGCCAGCAGTTTACCTCCCACAGAGTCCTCTGGAAACACCATATATTTT. This chain joins TRBV28 and TRBJ1-3; D gene unclear. CDR3 size: 17 residues. V was clipped by 2 bases and J by 0 bases, with 14 bases between them. The germline CDR1 and CDR2 sequences are MDHEN and SYDVKM. Filled out from reference TRBV28 and TRBJ1-3, the complete variable domain reads DVKVTQSSRYLVKRTGEKVFLECVQDMDHENMFWYRQDPGLGLRLIYFSYDVKMKEKGDIPEGYSVSREKKERFSLILESASTNQTSMYLCASSLPPTESSGNTIYFGEGSWLTVV.

As to this clone: The sample contains more than one DNA sequence encoding this CDR3. The chain joins TRBV6-5 to TRBJ2-1; 12 bases map to TRBD2. The V and J ends lost 6 bases and 4 bases, in that order; junction bases with no gene match: 1. CDR1 is MNHEY and CDR2 is SVGAGI in the germline V gene. CDR3 length: 14 amino acids. CDR3 amino acids: CASRGTSGYNEQFF. DNA for the CDR3: TGTGCCAGCAGAGGGACTAGCGGGTACAATGAGCAGTTCTTC.

This clone appeared once. The junction and the germline gene differ at one end; a read error may be behind it. The rearrangement joins TRBV5-1 to TRBJ1-2, with 8 nucleotides matching TRBD1. This CDR3 is built from 15 residues. Looked up from germline, CDR1 is SGHRS and CDR2 is YFSETQ. The CDR3 loop is CASSLEGTGNYVYTF. In nucleotides, the CDR3 is TGCGCCAGCAGCTTGGAGGGGACAGGCAATTATGTCTACACCTTC.

The genes are TRBV29-1 and TRBJ2-3; TRBD1 might be the D (5 bases). V shed 5 bases and J shed 2 bases, with 14 bases lying between them. Germline lookup yields CDR1 SQVTM and CDR2 ANQGSEA. The CDR3 is 14 residues long. In DNA, the CDR3 is TGCAGCGTTAGGGGCAGGTTATACACAGATACGCAGTATTTT. Its translation: CSVRGRLYTDTQYF.